A selection of T cell receptor beta chains follows, all from one sample in a study of blood T cells in healthy people across ages. TCRdb re-derived calls from the 5' RACE reads in MiXCR, one entry per CDR3 protein. The sample comprises over 950,000 distinct CDR3 sequences, just over 50% of which are singletons, and around 21% rests with the top ten. The sample taken for sequencing was blood. Source of these receptors: a woman aged 60-75 years in good health. Both conserved end residues are part of each CDR3. D genes are given only for firm matches. The size of a clone is reported for some rows only, either as once, few or many, or as a class for expanded clones.

13,TRBV10-3,NA,NA,TRBJ2-1,TGTGCCATCAGTGGGGCCCAGGTCAATGAGCAGTTCTTC,CAISGAQVNEQFF
13,TRBV12-3/TRBV12-4,NA,NA,TRBJ1-4,TGTGCCAGCAGGTCCTGGACTAATGAAAAACTGTTTTTT,CASRSWTNEKLFF
14,TRBV27,NA,once,TRBJ1-3,TGTGCCAGCAGACTTCGAGCTTCTGGAAACACCATATATTTT,CASRLRASGNTIYF
12,TRBV29-1,NA,once,TRBJ1-1,TGCGGCGTCAGCCGGGGAATGTCTGAAGCTTTCTTT,CGVSRGMSEAFF
14,TRBV7-9,TRBD2,NA,TRBJ2-1,TGTGCCAGCAGCCTGATGGGACTAACTAATGAGCAGTTCTTC,CASSLMGLTNEQFF
14,TRBV9,NA,NA,TRBJ1-4,TGTGCCAGCGCCGCGGGGGCAACTAATGAAAAACTGTTTTTT,CASAAGATNEKLFF
11,TRBV6-2/TRBV6-3,NA,NA,TRBJ2-5,TGTGCCAGCAGTTATTTCAATGTGCAGTACTTC,CASSYFNVQYF
14,TRBV20-1,NA,NA,TRBJ2-6,TGCAGTGCTCCCGACCCCTCTGGGGCCAACGTCCTGACTTTC,CSAPDPSGANVLTF
13,TRBV5-1,NA,many,TRBJ2-3,TGCGCCAGCAGCTCTACACCCACAGATACGCAGTATTTT,CASSSTPTDTQYF
17,TRBV6-1,NA,NA,TRBJ2-2,TGTGCCAGCAGTATCCCCCCAAGGGTTGGATACACCGGGGAGCTGTTTTTT,CASSIPPRVGYTGELFF